This T cell receptor beta chain was recorded in a study of blood T cell repertoires in COVID-19. Study context: T cells, B-cell-depleted T cells, or PBMCs provided the cDNA or gDNA that served as material.

The germline gives CDR1 SGHTA, CDR2 FQGNSA. The CDR3 is 14 residues long. The V and J ends lost 5 bases and 11 bases, in that order; junction bases with no gene match: 12. In the original workflow: Amplification with reference gene primers provided the estimates of nucleated cell counts. This table comes from immunoSEQ multiplex PCR, and its TCRdb copy is limited to in-frame clones, with some not included. The DNA was the basis for D and trimming; V, J and clone size are from that table. The table includes a few hundred thousand clones, around 89% detected once. The sample comprised PBMCs or T cells enriched from blood (not recorded which). The receptor was derived from a woman between 18 and 30 years old with acute COVID-19. This chain links TRBV7-2 with TRBJ1-2, with 9 nucleotides matching TRBD1. The CDR3 sequence is CASSPRGDRVEYTF. CDR3 in DNA: TGTGCCAGCAGCCCTAGAGGGGACAGGGTCGAGTACACCTTC. Full variable domain (outside the CDR3, taken from reference TRBV7-2 and TRBJ1-2): GAGVSQSPSNKVTEKGKDVELRCDPISGHTALYWYRQSLGQGLEFLIYFQGNSAPDKSGLPSDRFSAERTGGSVSTLTIQRTQQEDSAVYLCASSPRGDRVEYTFGSGTRLTVV.